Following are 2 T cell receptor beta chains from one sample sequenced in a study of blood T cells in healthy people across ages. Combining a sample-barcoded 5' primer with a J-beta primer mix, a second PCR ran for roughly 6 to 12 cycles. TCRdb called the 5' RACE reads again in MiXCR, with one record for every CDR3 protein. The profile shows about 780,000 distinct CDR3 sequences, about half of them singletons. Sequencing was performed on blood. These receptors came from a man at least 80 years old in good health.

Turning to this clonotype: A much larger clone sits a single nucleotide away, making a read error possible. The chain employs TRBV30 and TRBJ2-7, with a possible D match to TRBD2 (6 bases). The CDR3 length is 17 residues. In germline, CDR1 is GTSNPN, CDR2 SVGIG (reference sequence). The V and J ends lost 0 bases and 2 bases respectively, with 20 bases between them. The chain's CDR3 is CAWSVLVETRGTYEQYF. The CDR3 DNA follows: TGTGCCTGGAGTGTACTTGTGGAGACTCGCGGGACCTACGAGCAGTACTTC.

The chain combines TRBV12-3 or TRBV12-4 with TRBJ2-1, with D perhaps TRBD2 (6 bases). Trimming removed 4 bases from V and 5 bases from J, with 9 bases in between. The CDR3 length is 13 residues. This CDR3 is CASSSGGNNEQFF. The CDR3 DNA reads TGTGCCAGCAGTTCCGGCGGGAACAATGAGCAGTTCTTC.